Each of the 32 T cell receptor beta chains below was sequenced from the same sample in a study of T cells in Graves' hyperthyroidism and ophthalmopathy. RNA transcripts served as the template for amplifying TCR beta CDR3 regions. The TCR CDR3 first-round RT-PCR relied on the HTBI primer set. TCRdb called the multiplex PCR reads again in MiXCR, with one record for every CDR3 protein. The repertoire consists of roughly 500,000 distinct CDR3 sequences, with about 43% occurring once and the leading ten covering about 20%. Material for sequencing was peripheral blood or thyroid tissue (not recorded which). These receptors were collected from an adult woman with Graves' disease, either hyperthyroidism or ophthalmopathy (not recorded which).

The chain is built from TRBV3-1 and TRBJ1-5; perhaps TRBD1 as D (5 bases). CDR3 length: 15 residues. V dropped 1 base and J dropped 6 bases, with 13 bases sitting between them. The germline V gene encodes CDR1 LGHDT and CDR2 YNNKEL (reference sequence). The CDR3: CASSQVAGGAQPQHF. In nucleotides, the CDR3 is TGTGCCAGCAGCCAAGTTGCGGGGGGTGCTCAGCCCCAGCATTTT.

The table lists this clonotype with many counts. CDR3 sequence reads: CASSLDGLAGYEQYF. The CDR3 DNA reads as TGCGCCAGCAGCTTGGATGGACTAGCGGGCTACGAGCAGTACTTC. This chain uses TRBV5-1 with TRBJ2-7; TRBD2 matches 11 bases. The CDR3 runs 15 residues. J gave up 3 bases and V 0 bases, and 2 bases lay outside the gene matches. Germline V gene sequence: CDR1 SGHRS, CDR2 YFSETQ.

The rearrangement links TRBV4-1 to TRBJ2-3, with 10 bases matching TRBD2. After removal of 4 bases from V and 9 bases from J, the junction contained 16 bases not matched to a gene. Per the germline V gene, CDR1 is MGHRA and CDR2 is YSYEKL. This CDR3 is built from 17 residues. CDR3 sequence (DNA): TGCGCCAGCAGCCCGGGCTCCCTAGCGGGAGCGAGGAGGACGCAGTATTTT. This encodes CASSPGSLAGARRTQYF.

This clonotype was picked up a small number of times. This rearrangement joins TRBV25-1 to TRBJ1-5; 9 bases line up with TRBD1. The germline gives CDR1 MGHDK, CDR2 SYGVNS. The junction had 6 bases not matched to a gene; V was cut back by 4 bases and J by 5 bases. There are 15 residues in the CDR3. The CDR3 sequence: CASSGGQGIHQPQHF. The CDR3 nucleotides read TGTGCCAGCAGTGGAGGACAGGGGATTCATCAGCCCCAGCATTTT. The full variable domain, with the rest looked up from reference TRBV25-1 and TRBJ1-5, is EADIYQTPRYLVIGTGKKITLECSQTMGHDKMYWYQQDPGMELHLIHYSYGVNSTEKGDLSSESTVSRIRTEHFPLTLESARPSHTSQYLCASSGGQGIHQPQHFGDGTRLSIL.

In regard to this clonotype: With a much larger clone just one base away, this may be a read error. The rearrangement uses TRBV4-1 and TRBJ2-5, with TRBD2 identical over 14 bases. J gave up 1 base and V 6 bases, and 4 bases lay outside the gene matches. The CDR3 is 16 amino acids. Germline CDR1 is MGHRA and CDR2 is YSYEKL. This CDR3 is CASRRTSGRCQETQYF. The DNA for the CDR3 is TGCGCCAGCAGAAGGACTAGCGGGAGGTGCCAAGAGACCCAGTACTTC.

The gene calls are TRBV7-2 and TRBJ1-2, with 9 bases identical to TRBD1. From germline, CDR1 is SGHTA and CDR2 FQGNSA. CDR3 size: 14 residues. Trimming at V came to 5 bases and at J to 8 bases, leaving 9 bases not matched to a gene. The CDR3 protein is CASSRGTGPNGYTF. The CDR3 DNA reads as TGTGCCAGCAGCCGCGGGACAGGGCCAAACGGCTACACCTTC.

At least ten counts were recorded for this clonotype. The rearrangement links TRBV14 to TRBJ2-7, with D possibly being TRBD1 or TRBD2 (5 bases each). Per germline, CDR1 SGHDN and CDR2 FVKESK. Trimming pared 0 bases from V and 7 bases from J, leaving 10 bases between. This CDR3 spans 13 amino acids. The CDR3 DNA reads TGTGCCAGCAGCCAAGAGCCAGGGAGAGAGCAGTACTTC. Translation gives CASSQEPGREQYF.

The rearrangement links TRBV5-6 to TRBJ1-5, with 7 positions matching TRBD1. CDR1 SGHDT and CDR2 YYEEEE come from the germline V gene. This CDR3 contains 14 residues. J gave up 6 bases and V 4 bases, and 7 bases lay outside the gene matches. For the CDR3, the DNA is TGTGCCAGCAGCAGAGGGGGCGGACCTCAGCCCCAGCATTTT. Protein: CASSRGGGPQPQHF.

This clonotype was picked up many times. J is TRBJ1-1 and V is TRBV20-1; 8 nucleotides match TRBD1. This CDR3 spans 15 amino acids. CDR1 and CDR2 from the germline V gene are DFQATT and SNEGSKA (reference sequence). V gave up 3 bases and J gave up 4 bases; unmatched junction bases: 10. CDR3 region: CSASWAQGAVTEAFF. The CDR3 nucleotides read TGCAGTGCTAGTTGGGCTCAGGGGGCCGTCACTGAAGCTTTCTTT.

In its sample, this clonotype was seen a few times. The chain has TRBV7-8 and TRBJ2-2; unclear D gene. In germline, CDR1 is SGHVS, CDR2 FQNEAQ. Trimming took off 5 bases at V and 4 bases at J, with 11 bases between the two ends. The CDR3 extends over 14 amino acids. CDR3 loop: CASSARRSTGELFF. Written as DNA, the CDR3 is TGTGCCAGCAGCGCCCGTCGGAGCACCGGGGAGCTGTTTTTT.

The chain joins TRBV10-2 to TRBJ1-5, with 7 bases identical to TRBD1. The V gene's germline CDR1 is WSHSY and CDR2 SAAADI. V lost 6 bases and J lost 5; bases outside the gene matches: 7. This CDR3 comprises 14 residues. As DNA, the CDR3 is TGCGCCAGCAGAGATGACAGGGCGGATCAGCCCCAGCATTTT. Its translation: CASRDDRADQPQHF.

The chain recombines TRBV19 with TRBJ1-1; no clear D gene. The CDR3 is 13 amino acids. Germline V gene sequence: CDR1 LNHDA, CDR2 SQIVND (reference sequence). Deletions cut 7 bases from V and 1 base from J, with 10 bases between. CDR3 nucleotides: TGTGCCAGTACTCAACAGAAGAACACTGAAGCTTTCTTT. Translating gives CASTQQKNTEAFF.

Only one count was recorded for this clonotype. The chain carries TRBV2 and TRBJ1-3; D call uncertain. V was cut by 3 bases and J by 0 bases, with 9 bases left in between. CDR1 is SNHLY and CDR2 is FYNNEI in the germline V gene. The CDR3 length is 15 residues. The CDR3 DNA follows: TGTGCCAGCAGTGAGGACGGCGGCTCTGGAAACACCATATATTTT. The encoded protein is CASSEDGGSGNTIYF.

Ten or more counts support this clonotype. The chain recombines TRBV12-3 or TRBV12-4 with TRBJ1-5; D gene ambiguous. There are 13 residues in the CDR3. V lost 3 bases and J 1 base, leaving 4 bases between the germline ends. The CDR3 DNA is TGTGCCAGCAGTTTCGAGAGCAATCAGCCCCAGCATTTT. Its translation: CASSFESNQPQHF.

This clonotype was observed many times. The chain uses TRBV28 and TRBJ1-1; D remains unclear. With 3 bases removed from V and 1 base from J, the gap between germline ends came to 12 bases. This CDR3 region has 15 residues. Germline CDR1 is MDHEN and CDR2 is SYDVKM. This CDR3 is CASSLATLRNTEAFF. In DNA, the CDR3 is TGTGCCAGCAGTTTGGCTACGTTAAGGAACACTGAAGCTTTCTTT.

The table lists this clonotype with a few counts. This chain uses TRBV24-1 with TRBJ1-2; TRBD1 agrees at 7 bases. CDR1 is KGHDR, CDR2 SFDVKD, per germline. The CDR3 contains 14 residues. Trimming removed 4 bases from V and 8 bases from J; junction bases left unmatched: 9. The CDR3, as DNA: TGTGCCACCAGTGAAGGGAGGGACAGTGACGGCTACACCTTC. The encoded protein is CATSEGRDSDGYTF.

V and J are TRBV10-1 and TRBJ2-2; no clear D. V lost 0 bases and J lost 6, with 2 bases in between. This CDR3 is 12 amino acids long. Germline assignment: CDR1 WNHNN and CDR2 SYGVQD (reference sequence). The CDR3 protein is CASSESPGELFF. CDR3 DNA sequence: TGCGCCAGCAGTGAGTCCCCCGGGGAGCTGTTTTTT.

In regard to this clonotype: A junction end diverges from the germline sequence, so it may reflect a read error. The rearrangement links TRBV6-1 to TRBJ2-6; possible D gene TRBD1, 5 bases. The germline V gene has CDR1 MNHNS and CDR2 SASEGT. The CDR3 consists of 15 residues. The CDR3 here is CASRPPSSGADVLTF. In nucleotides, the CDR3 is TGTGCCAGCAGGCCTCCGAGCTCTGGGGCCGACGTCCTGACTTTC.

In its sample, this clonotype was seen many times. The chain carries TRBV6-5 and TRBJ1-5, with unresolved D. Germline assignment: CDR1 MNHEY and CDR2 SVGAGI. V was trimmed by 7 bases and J by 5 bases, leaving 12 bases between them. CDR3 length equals 13 residues. The CDR3 loop is CASKLSEHQPQHF. DNA for the CDR3: TGTGCCAGCAAACTCTCCGAACATCAGCCCCAGCATTTT.

The V gene is TRBV28, the J gene TRBJ1-3; D is unresolved. The CDR3 is 13 amino acids. V lost 7 bases to trimming and J lost 4 bases, with 11 bases between them. Germline CDR1 is MDHEN and CDR2 is SYDVKM. In DNA, the CDR3 is TGTGCCAGCATGCGTTTCTTCGGAAACACCATATATTTT. This encodes CASMRFFGNTIYF.

V is TRBV5-6 and J is TRBJ2-7; D is undetermined. Trimming took off 7 bases at V and 1 base at J, with 12 bases between the two ends. Germline-derived CDR1 and CDR2 are SGHDT and YYEEEE. CDR3 size: 13 residues. The CDR3 DNA follows: TGTGCCAGCGGTCCGGCAGTTTCCTACGAGCAGTACTTC. Translated: CASGPAVSYEQYF.

The V call is TRBV7-2, the J call TRBJ2-2, with 8 positions matching TRBD1. Germline CDR1 reads SGHTA; CDR2 reads FQGNSA. The CDR3 loop spans 18 amino acids. Trimming cost V 5 bases and J 1 base; bases outside gene matches: 12. DNA of the CDR3: TGTGCCAGCAGCCTGCCTAAGGCCAGGGGGCGGAACACCGGGGAGCTGTTTTTT. It codes for CASSLPKARGRNTGELFF.

The chain joins TRBV9 to TRBJ1-5, with 8 nucleotides matching TRBD1. Germline CDR1 reads SGDLS; CDR2 reads YYNGEE. The CDR3 consists of 16 residues. V was clipped by 0 bases and J by 9 bases; unmatched bases: 11. CDR3 region: CASSVEGQGILRPQHF. CDR3 bases: TGTGCCAGCAGCGTAGAAGGACAGGGCATCTTGCGGCCCCAGCATTTT.

This clonotype appeared a few times. The genes are TRBV19 and TRBJ1-1; 7 bases map to TRBD1. The CDR3 length is 18 residues. V shed 4 bases and J 6 bases; nucleotides not matched to a gene: 20. Germline-derived CDR1 and CDR2 are LNHDA and SQIVND (reference sequence). DNA of the CDR3: TGTGCCAGTAGTAGAACCGGGACAGTGGCTTCCACTTACCCTGAAGCTTTCTTT. Encoded protein: CASSRTGTVASTYPEAFF.

With regard to this clonotype: The junction shows a germline mismatch at one end, possibly a read error. The chain uses TRBV5-1 and TRBJ1-6; tentatively, D is TRBD1 (6 bases). Germline CDR1 and CDR2: SGHRS and YFSETQ. The CDR3 length is 15 residues. CDR3 sequence: CASSSYWAGDSPLHF. The CDR3 DNA is TGTGCCAGCAGTAGCTATTGGGCAGGGGATTCACCCCTCCACTTT. Full variable domain (missing parts from reference TRBV5-1 and TRBJ1-6): KAGVTQTPRYLIKTRGQQVTLSCSPISGHRSVSWYQQTPGQGLQFLFEYFSETQRNKGNFPGRFSGRQFSNSRSEMNVSTLELGDSALYLCASSSYWAGDSPLHFGNGTRLTVT.

The gene calls are TRBV10-2 and TRBJ1-5; a weak D match, TRBD1 (5 bases). The CDR3 sequence is 14 residues long. V was cut by 8 bases and J by 0 bases, with 11 bases left in between. Germline values: CDR1 WSHSY, CDR2 SAAADI. The CDR3 DNA is TGCGCCAGCCCCGGGGCTCATAGCAATCAGCCCCAGCATTTT. Translation: CASPGAHSNQPQHF.

This clonotype was seen a handful of times. The chain is built from TRBV4-1 and TRBJ2-7; either TRBD1 or TRBD2 may supply D (7 bases each). The germline V gene encodes CDR1 MGHRA and CDR2 YSYEKL. Trimming took off 3 bases at V and 2 bases at J, with 11 bases between the two ends. The CDR3 covers 14 residues. DNA of the CDR3: TGCGCCAGCAGCCACAGGGGGGGGACCTACGAGCAGTACTTC. It specifies CASSHRGGTYEQYF.

The sample holds many counts of this clonotype. The chain recombines TRBV10-3 with TRBJ2-7, with TRBD1 matching over 7 bases. The germline gives CDR1 ENHRY, CDR2 SYGVKD. With 7 bases clipped from V and 5 bases from J, the junction kept 8 bases outside the gene matches. The CDR3 totals 13 residues. The DNA of the CDR3 is TGTGCCATCAAATCGGTCCAGGGGGACGAGCAGTACTTC. It specifies CAIKSVQGDEQYF.

This clonotype came up many times. The gene calls are TRBV7-9 and TRBJ2-7, with 7 bases aligning to TRBD1. V lost 0 bases and J lost 2; bases outside the gene matches: 1. CDR3 length equals 14 residues. Per germline, CDR1 SEHNR and CDR2 FQNEAQ (reference sequence). CDR3 bases: TGTGCCAGCAGCTTAGCACAGGGGACCTACGAGCAGTACTTC. Its translation: CASSLAQGTYEQYF.

V gene TRBV29-1 combines with J gene TRBJ1-5; no clear D gene. The CDR3 is 12 residues long. CDR1 SQVTM and CDR2 ANQGSEA come from the germline V gene. Trimming stripped 8 bases from V and 2 bases from J, with 10 bases between. CDR3 loop: CSPVGGNQPQHF. CDR3 sequence (DNA): TGCAGCCCTGTCGGGGGCAATCAGCCCCAGCATTTT. The whole variable domain, remainder taken from reference TRBV29-1 and TRBJ1-5, is SAVISQKPSRDICQRGTSLTIQCQVDSQVTMMFWYRQQPGQSLTLIATANQGSEATYESGFVIDKFPISRPNLTFSTLTVSNMSPEDSSIYLCSPVGGNQPQHFGDGTRLSIL.

The sample holds many counts of this clonotype. The chain couples TRBV4-1 to TRBJ2-7, with 7 bases matching TRBD2. The trim removed 3 bases at V and 2 bases at J, leaving 7 bases unmatched. CDR3 length equals 15 residues. Germline V lookup: CDR1 MGHRA, CDR2 YSYEKL. CDR3 coding DNA: TGCGCCAGCAGCCAGGTCGGGAGGCTGACCTACGAGCAGTACTTC. It specifies CASSQVGRLTYEQYF.

This clonotype was counted ten times or more. This chain joins TRBV6-5 and TRBJ2-2; TRBD1 is a possible D gene (6 bases). V lost 4 bases, J lost 6 bases, and 15 bases lay in between. The CDR3 totals 15 residues. The germline CDR1 and CDR2 sequences are MNHEY and SVGAGI. CDR3 sequence: CASSFQQGLSGELFF. The CDR3 nucleotides are TGTGCCAGCAGTTTCCAACAGGGTCTCTCCGGGGAGCTGTTTTTT.